The rows below give T cell receptor beta chains drawn from one sample of a study of blood T cells in healthy people across ages. One entry per CDR3 protein results from TCRdb running MiXCR on the 5' RACE reads. The sample consists of 1,500,000 or so distinct CDR3 sequences, 45% to 70% of them appearing once. The sequencing input was blood. The receptors were gathered from a man aged 18-30 years in good health. Each CDR3 is given with its conserved first and last residue. Each record gives: V gene, clone size, J gene, CDR3 protein. Expanded clones get a size class; other rows say once, few or many, or leave the size out.

v_call: TRBV4-2
clone_size: NA
j_call: NA
cdr3_aa: CASSQDVYWGSSYNEQYF

v_call: TRBV4-1
clone_size: NA
j_call: TRBJ1-2
cdr3_aa: CASSQVRAGEAYGYTF

v_call: TRBV5-6
clone_size: NA
j_call: TRBJ2-1
cdr3_aa: CASSFPRHGIHSYNEQFF

v_call: TRBV13
clone_size: NA
j_call: TRBJ2-4
cdr3_aa: CASSPRTSGSVKNIQYF

v_call: TRBV29-1
clone_size: few
j_call: TRBJ2-5
cdr3_aa: CSQGAGQGTQETQYF

v_call: TRBV28
clone_size: once
j_call: TRBJ2-3
cdr3_aa: CASSFLVLGDTQYF

v_call: TRBV20-1
clone_size: NA
j_call: TRBJ2-1
cdr3_aa: CSAKRSDYNEQFF

v_call: TRBV29-1
clone_size: few
j_call: TRBJ2-1
cdr3_aa: CSVIAGNEQFF

v_call: TRBV4-1
clone_size: NA
j_call: TRBJ2-1
cdr3_aa: CASSQDRGTGQFF

v_call: TRBV24-1
clone_size: few
j_call: TRBJ2-5
cdr3_aa: CATSDFGRMLYF

v_call: TRBV5-1
clone_size: NA
j_call: TRBJ2-3
cdr3_aa: CASRRTGGASTDTQYF

v_call: TRBV7-2
clone_size: NA
j_call: TRBJ1-5
cdr3_aa: CASSLEGGNSNQPQHF

v_call: TRBV12-3/TRBV12-4
clone_size: NA
j_call: NA
cdr3_aa: CASSSGGPEQYF

v_call: TRBV7-6
clone_size: NA
j_call: TRBJ2-1
cdr3_aa: CACSLTTGGLNEQFF

v_call: TRBV12-3/TRBV12-4
clone_size: NA
j_call: TRBJ1-2
cdr3_aa: CASSSRVELPYGYTF

v_call: TRBV3-1
clone_size: NA
j_call: TRBJ2-3
cdr3_aa: CASSQGPSGGTDTQYF

v_call: TRBV19
clone_size: NA
j_call: TRBJ1-1
cdr3_aa: CASSIGPVGAFF

v_call: TRBV27
clone_size: NA
j_call: TRBJ2-7
cdr3_aa: CASSLSTGGFDEQYF

v_call: TRBV6-6
clone_size: NA
j_call: TRBJ2-7
cdr3_aa: CASSLLQSYEQYF

v_call: TRBV2
clone_size: NA
j_call: TRBJ1-2
cdr3_aa: CASSSPFTGNYGYTF

v_call: TRBV6-5
clone_size: NA
j_call: TRBJ2-7
cdr3_aa: CASSYSTGRTYEQYF

v_call: TRBV7-9
clone_size: NA
j_call: TRBJ2-7
cdr3_aa: CASSPADRGREQYF

v_call: TRBV12-3/TRBV12-4
clone_size: NA
j_call: TRBJ1-1
cdr3_aa: CASIVDRLGIEAFF

v_call: TRBV3-1
clone_size: NA
j_call: TRBJ1-2
cdr3_aa: CASSQEGLGVNYGYTF

v_call: TRBV18
clone_size: NA
j_call: TRBJ2-5
cdr3_aa: CASSPPDGRETQYF

v_call: TRBV7-9
clone_size: many
j_call: TRBJ2-7
cdr3_aa: CASSSDYHEQYF

v_call: TRBV4-1
clone_size: NA
j_call: TRBJ1-4
cdr3_aa: CASSQDGEGNANEKLFF

v_call: TRBV28
clone_size: NA
j_call: TRBJ2-7
cdr3_aa: CASSGPGGSSYEQYF

v_call: TRBV5-1
clone_size: NA
j_call: TRBJ1-2
cdr3_aa: CASSFSTSSYGYTF

v_call: TRBV3-1
clone_size: NA
j_call: TRBJ1-2
cdr3_aa: CASSHDPPGTGGLANYGYTF

v_call: TRBV7-2
clone_size: NA
j_call: TRBJ2-3
cdr3_aa: CAGSLVGSGRPSTDTQYF

v_call: TRBV13
clone_size: NA
j_call: NA
cdr3_aa: CASTSSQGGETQYF

v_call: TRBV6-2/TRBV6-3
clone_size: NA
j_call: TRBJ2-1
cdr3_aa: CASSGVAGDLRDEQFF

v_call: TRBV16
clone_size: NA
j_call: TRBJ2-7
cdr3_aa: CASSRPFTSGTGASYEQYF

v_call: TRBV4-1
clone_size: NA
j_call: TRBJ1-5
cdr3_aa: CASSQGSGFGQPQHF

v_call: TRBV2
clone_size: NA
j_call: TRBJ1-2
cdr3_aa: CASSDRGYSYGYTF